The following is a TCR beta chain sequence with its context. Antigen: not known. This record comes from a study of T-cell memory formation after mild COVID-19. Study-level points and caveats: Some SARS-CoV-2-responding clones were already detected in memory before infection.

TCRdb processed the 5' RACE reads anew with MiXCR; each CDR3 protein has one entry. Among 540,000 or so distinct CDR3 sequences listed, about a fifth were seen once. J lost 2 bases, V lost 2 bases, and 8 bases had no gene match. This CDR3 contains 16 residues. Germline V CDR1 and CDR2: SGHRS, YFSETQ. Sequencing was done on a sample of PBMCs or a T cell subset sorted from them (not recorded which). The chain couples TRBV5-1 to TRBJ2-3, with 7 positions matching TRBD2. This TCR came from an adult woman who had mild COVID-19 (a few samples of this study predate the infection). Cell type and time point are not known. The CDR3 DNA reads TGCGCCAGCAGCTTCGTACCTAGCGGAACCACAGATACGCAGTATTTT. Protein product: CASSFVPSGTTDTQYF.